These T cell receptor beta chains were read from a single sample in a study of Ad26.COV2.S vaccination and SARS-CoV-2 variants. Clones were read by immunoSEQ multiplex PCR, and TCRdb kept only the in-frame ones, dropping some. Of roughly 300,000 clones listed, 80% to 90% are singletons. Material: peripheral blood, obtained in a trial of Ad26.COV2.S vaccine versus placebo. Receptor source: a person aged 18-65 years who received the Ad26.COV2.S COVID-19 vaccine or a placebo. The CDR3 runs from the conserved cysteine through the conserved F or W. A D gene is named only where the DNA matches it firmly.

J gene,D gene,V gene,CDR3 protein,CDR3 DNA
TRBJ1-3,NA,TRBV28,CASTPYREGNTIYF,TGTGCCAGCACCCCCTACAGGGAAGGAAACACCATATATTTT
TRBJ1-1,NA,TRBV27,CASSPGRAEAFF,TGTGCCAGCAGCCCAGGGCGGGCTGAAGCTTTCTTT
TRBJ2-5,TRBD1,TRBV7-2,CASSLRWDRGGGETQYF,TGTGCCAGCAGCTTAAGATGGGACAGGGGCGGAGGGGAGACCCAGTACTTC
TRBJ2-1,NA,TRBV7-9,CASSQGSSYNEQFF,TGTGCCAGCAGCCAAGGTAGCTCCTACAATGAGCAGTTCTTC
TRBJ1-2,TRBD1,TRBV15,CATSFDRESSNYGYTF,TGTGCCACCAGCTTTGACAGGGAGAGCTCTAACTATGGCTACACCTTC
TRBJ2-1,NA,TRBV6-5,CASSFGWGNEQFF,TGTGCCAGCAGTTTCGGGTGGGGCAATGAGCAGTTCTTC
TRBJ2-1,NA,TRBV10-3,CAISEWGMYDEQFF,TGTGCCATCAGTGAGTGGGGGATGTACGATGAGCAGTTCTTC
TRBJ1-4,TRBD1,TRBV7-2,CASSRDSLATNEKLFF,TGTGCCAGCAGCAGGGACAGCCTTGCAACTAATGAAAAACTGTTTTTT
TRBJ1-1,NA,TRBV7-9,CASSLGAGEAFF,TGTGCCAGCAGCTTAGGTGCAGGGGAAGCTTTCTTT
TRBJ1-3,NA,TRBV9,CASSARTDPGSSGNTIYF,TGTGCCAGCAGCGCCCGGACGGATCCTGGTAGCTCTGGAAACACCATATATTTT
TRBJ1-5,TRBD1,TRBV30,CAWGDRADQPQHF,TGTGCCTGGGGAGACAGGGCCGATCAGCCCCAGCATTTT
TRBJ2-5,NA,TRBV5-1,CASSGGRQETQYF,TGCGCCAGCAGCGGGGGCCGTCAAGAGACCCAGTACTTC
TRBJ1-3,NA,TRBV7-2,CASSLVQGAGNTIYF,TGTGCCAGCAGCTTAGTCCAGGGTGCTGGAAACACCATATATTTT
TRBJ1-6,NA,TRBV15,CATSRDGREFSPLHF,TGTGCCACCAGCAGAGACGGCAGGGAGTTTTCACCCCTCCACTTT
TRBJ2-7,NA,TRBV11-2,CASSAPGLTFNYEQYF,TGTGCCAGCAGCGCCCCGGGACTCACCTTTAACTACGAGCAGTACTTC
TRBJ1-6,NA,TRBV6-5,CASSRDNNSPLHF,TGTGCCAGCAGCCGGGACAATAATTCACCCCTCCACTTT
TRBJ1-5,NA,TRBV7-8,CASSLGGILLQPQHF,TGTGCCAGCAGCTTAGGGGGTATATTGCTTCAGCCCCAGCATTTT
TRBJ2-1,NA,TRBV9,CASSTRQFSAYNEQFF,TGTGCCAGCAGCACTCGACAGTTCTCGGCCTACAATGAGCAGTTCTTC
TRBJ1-2,TRBD1,TRBV29-1,CSVIPDRINGYTF,TGCAGCGTCATCCCGGACAGGATAAACGGCTACACCTTC
TRBJ2-7,TRBD1,TRBV2,CASSGGQGRISPYEQYF,TGTGCCAGCAGTGGGGGACAGGGAAGAATATCGCCTTACGAGCAGTACTTC
TRBJ1-4,TRBD1,TRBV29-1,CSVGQGEKLFF,TGCAGCGTCGGACAGGGGGAAAAACTGTTTTTT
TRBJ1-2,NA,TRBV20-1,CSATGNYGYTF,TGCAGTGCTACAGGGAACTATGGCTACACCTTC
TRBJ1-4,TRBD1,TRBV5-6,CASSWTGDNEKLFF,TGTGCCAGCAGCTGGACAGGGGATAATGAAAAACTGTTTTTT
TRBJ2-1,NA,TRBV6-4,CASSDSAGSYNEQFF,TGTGCCAGCAGTGACTCGGCGGGCTCCTACAATGAGCAGTTCTTC
TRBJ2-3,NA,TRBV19,CASRSFTGGVWDTQYF,TGTGCCAGTAGATCCTTCACCGGCGGGGTTTGGGATACGCAGTATTTT
TRBJ2-5,NA,TRBV12-3/TRBV12-4,CASSLQGRETQYF,TGTGCCAGCAGTTTACAGGGAAGGGAGACCCAGTACTTC
TRBJ2-7,NA,TRBV19,CASSMRLAVEQYF,TGTGCCAGTAGTATGAGGCTAGCTGTGGAGCAGTACTTC
TRBJ2-1,TRBD2,TRBV5-1,CASSLIPGLENEQFF,TGCGCCAGCAGCTTGATCCCGGGACTAGAAAATGAGCAGTTCTTC
TRBJ2-5,NA,TRBV5-6,CASSSGTQETQYF,TGTGCCAGCAGCTCCGGCACTCAAGAGACCCAGTACTTC
TRBJ2-3,NA,TRBV30,CAWSPGAGWADTQYF,TGTGCCTGGAGCCCCGGGGCAGGGTGGGCAGATACGCAGTATTTT
TRBJ1-5,NA,TRBV18,CASSGGPEQPQHF,TGTGCCAGCTCAGGGGGCCCGGAACAGCCCCAGCATTTT
TRBJ2-1,NA,TRBV30,CAWGRGNEQFF,TGTGCCTGGGGAAGGGGCAATGAGCAGTTCTTC
TRBJ1-4,NA,TRBV28,CASSLTGLANEKLFF,TGTGCCAGCAGTTTAACGGGACTGGCGAATGAAAAACTGTTTTTT
TRBJ1-1,NA,TRBV28,CASLTSTDMNTEAFF,TGTGCCAGCCTCACAAGCACCGACATGAACACTGAAGCTTTCTTT
TRBJ2-5,NA,TRBV2,CASSEVGETPQETQYF,TGTGCCAGCAGTGAGGTGGGGGAAACCCCACAAGAGACCCAGTACTTC
TRBJ2-2,NA,TRBV11-2,CASSVNTGELFF,TGTGCCAGCAGCGTCAATACCGGGGAGCTGTTTTTT